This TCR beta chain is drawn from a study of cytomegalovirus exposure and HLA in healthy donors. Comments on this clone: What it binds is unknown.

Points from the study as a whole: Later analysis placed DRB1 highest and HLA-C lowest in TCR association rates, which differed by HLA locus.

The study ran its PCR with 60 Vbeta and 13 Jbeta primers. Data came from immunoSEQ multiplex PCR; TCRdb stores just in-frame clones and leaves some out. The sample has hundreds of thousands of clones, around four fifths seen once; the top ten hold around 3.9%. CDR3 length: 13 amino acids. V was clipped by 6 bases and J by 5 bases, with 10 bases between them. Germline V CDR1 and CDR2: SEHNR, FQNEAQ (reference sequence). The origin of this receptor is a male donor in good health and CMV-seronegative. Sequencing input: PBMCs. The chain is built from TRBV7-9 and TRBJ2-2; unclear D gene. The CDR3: CASSPQETGELFF. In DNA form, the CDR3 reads TGTGCCAGCAGTCCCCAGGAAACCGGGGAGCTGTTTTTT.